This is a list of T cell receptor beta chains from one sample in a study of T cell responses to AZD1222 COVID-19 vaccine. Method: immunoSEQ multiplex PCR; TCRdb's copy keeps in-frame clones and lacks some. The data contain about 68,000 clones, 85% to 90% of them singletons. The sample here was peripheral blood, taken on day 0 of AZD1222 vaccination. These receptors all stem from an adult in good health. Both conserved end residues are part of each CDR3. A D gene is named only where the DNA matches it firmly. Only part of the rows carry a size: once, few, many, or a class if the clone is expanded.

clone_size	v_call	d_call	j_call	cdr3_aa	cdr3_nt
many	TRBV29-1	TRBD2	TRBJ2-1	CSVPTGTSDYNEQFF	TGCAGCGTACCTACCGGGACTAGCGACTACAATGAGCAGTTCTTC
-	TRBV18	-	TRBJ2-5	CASSPWETQYF	TGTGCCAGCTCACCATGGGAGACCCAGTACTTC
-	TRBV29-1	-	TRBJ1-2	CSVGKGREGYTF	TGCAGCGTTGGGAAGGGCCGGGAGGGCTACACCTTC
-	TRBV29-1	-	TRBJ1-3	CSVADGTPSSGNTIYF	TGCAGCGTTGCGGACGGGACACCTAGCTCTGGAAACACCATATATTTT
-	TRBV6-5	TRBD1	TRBJ1-2	CASSSDRGPYGYTF	TGTGCCAGCAGTTCGGACAGGGGACCCTATGGCTACACCTTC
-	TRBV30	-	TRBJ1-6	CAWSVDYNSPLHF	TGTGCCTGGAGTGTTGACTATAATTCACCCCTCCACTTT
once	TRBV18	TRBD1	TRBJ2-2	CASSPSDRGNGELFF	TGTGCCAGCTCACCGTCGGACAGGGGTAACGGGGAGCTGTTTTTT
-	TRBV5-1	-	TRBJ1-1	CASSPLNRDTEAFF	TGCGCCAGCAGCCCCTTAAACAGGGATACTGAAGCTTTCTTT
-	TRBV25-1	TRBD2	TRBJ2-1	CASSLTSGGTPYNEQFF	TGTGCCAGCAGTCTAACTTCGGGGGGGACTCCCTACAATGAGCAGTTCTTC
few	TRBV6-5	-	TRBJ2-2	CASSYSRNTGELFF	TGTGCCAGCAGTTACTCACGGAACACCGGGGAGCTGTTTTTT
-	TRBV9	TRBD2	TRBJ2-5	CASSLGLVIDIQETQYF	TGTGCCAGCAGCCTCGGACTAGTCATTGATATCCAAGAGACCCAGTACTTC
-	TRBV24-1	TRBD1	TRBJ2-3	CATSETGGKDTQYF	TGTGCCACCAGTGAAACAGGGGGCAAAGATACGCAGTATTTT
once	TRBV10-3	-	TRBJ2-2	CAISVGIPSAGELFF	TGTGCCATCAGTGTCGGCATACCTAGCGCCGGGGAGCTGTTTTTT
few	TRBV15	-	TRBJ1-6	CATSRDRGSLYNSPLHF	TGTGCCACCAGCAGAGATCGGGGCAGCCTCTATAATTCACCCCTCCACTTT
-	TRBV7-9	-	TRBJ1-1	CASRFTRGMNTEAFF	TGTGCCAGCAGGTTCACCCGCGGCATGAACACTGAAGCTTTCTTT
-	TRBV6-5	TRBD2	TRBJ2-2	CASRISGRGTGELFF	TGTGCCAGCAGGATTAGCGGGAGAGGGACCGGGGAGCTGTTTTTT
few	TRBV28	TRBD2	TRBJ2-7	CASSPGGWTNSEQYF	TGTGCCAGCAGTCCCGGGGGGTGGACCAACTCCGAGCAGTACTTC
-	TRBV4-3	-	TRBJ2-7	CASSQDRTGVYEQYF	TGCGCCAGCAGCCAAGATCGGACGGGAGTGTACGAGCAGTACTTC
-	TRBV18	-	TRBJ1-5	CASSPDKSNQPQHF	TGTGCCAGCTCACCAGACAAGAGCAATCAGCCCCAGCATTTT
-	TRBV6-2/TRBV6-3	-	TRBJ1-5	CASSFQGYSNQPQHF	TGTGCCAGCAGTTTTCAGGGGTATAGCAATCAGCCCCAGCATTTT
-	TRBV6-6	-	TRBJ2-1	CASSYGGENEQFF	TGTGCCAGCAGTTATGGGGGAGAGAATGAGCAGTTCTTC
-	TRBV7-6	-	TRBJ2-2	CASRDSGITGELFF	TGTGCCAGCAGGGACAGCGGGATCACCGGGGAGCTGTTTTTT
-	TRBV14	-	TRBJ2-5	CASSGGGGALGETQYF	TGTGCCAGCAGCGGAGGTGGGGGGGCGCTTGGAGAGACCCAGTACTTC
-	TRBV5-5	TRBD1	TRBJ1-5	CASSLDRTGYGDQPQHF	TGTGCCAGCAGCTTAGACAGGACAGGGTACGGGGATCAGCCCCAGCATTTT
once	TRBV19	-	TRBJ1-1	CASSTGAMNTEAFF	TGTGCCAGTAGTACGGGGGCCATGAACACTGAAGCTTTCTTT
-	TRBV21-1	-	TRBJ1-1	CASSKPKGGRAGEEGTEAFF	TGTGCCAGCAGCAAACCGAAGGGTGGGAGGGCCGGCGAGGAGGGGACTGAAGCTTTCTTT
-	TRBV21-1	-	TRBJ2-7	CASSKEVQSDEQYF	TGTGCCAGCAGCAAAGAGGTACAGTCTGACGAGCAGTACTTC
-	TRBV6-5	-	TRBJ2-7	CASKQDNYEQYF	TGTGCCAGCAAACAGGACAACTACGAGCAGTACTTC
-	TRBV4-3	TRBD1	TRBJ1-3	CASSPGTGVSGNTIYF	TGCGCCAGCAGCCCTGGGACAGGAGTTTCTGGAAACACCATATATTTT
-	TRBV13	TRBD2	TRBJ2-3	CASSLWGTSKADTQYF	TGTGCCAGCAGCTTATGGGGGACTAGCAAGGCAGATACGCAGTATTTT
-	TRBV19	-	TRBJ1-1	CASSWRDYNPRAFF	TGTGCCAGTAGTTGGAGGGACTACAACCCAAGGGCTTTCTTT
-	TRBV18	TRBD2	TRBJ2-2	CASSPLTSGSTGELFF	TGTGCCAGCTCACCATTGACTAGCGGGAGCACCGGGGAGCTGTTTTTT
-	TRBV5-1	-	TRBJ1-4	CASSLGPETLNEKLFF	TGCGCCAGCAGCTTGGGTCCGGAAACTCTAAATGAAAAACTGTTTTTT
-	TRBV5-1	TRBD1	TRBJ1-3	CASSLGGTGSGNTIYF	TGCGCCAGCAGCTTGGGGGGGACAGGGTCTGGAAACACCATATATTTT
-	TRBV18	TRBD2	TRBJ2-7	CASSGLAGEEQYF	TGTGCCAGCTCAGGACTAGCGGGAGAAGAGCAGTACTTC
-	TRBV6-2/TRBV6-3	-	TRBJ2-1	CASSYAHYNEQFF	TGTGCCAGCAGTTACGCGCACTACAATGAGCAGTTCTTC
-	TRBV28	TRBD1	TRBJ1-4	CASTPGGEKLFF	TGTGCCAGCACCCCAGGGGGGGAAAAACTGTTTTTT
once	TRBV19	-	TRBJ2-1	CASSIADWLKGDEQFF	TGTGCCAGTAGTATAGCCGACTGGCTCAAGGGGGATGAGCAGTTCTTC
-	TRBV30	-	TRBJ1-1	CAWSGGRGGDTEAFF	TGTGCCTGGAGTGGGGGACGAGGAGGGGACACTGAAGCTTTCTTT
-	TRBV6-5	-	TRBJ1-2	CASRRTASYGYTF	TGTGCCAGCCGGCGAACGGCAAGCTATGGCTACACCTTC
few	TRBV28	-	TRBJ1-5	CASRPPGGNQPQHF	TGTGCCAGCAGGCCTCCAGGGGGCAATCAGCCCCAGCATTTT
-	TRBV4-2	-	TRBJ1-4	CASSQRDVNEKLFF	TGTGCCAGCAGCCAGAGGGACGTTAATGAAAAACTGTTTTTT
-	TRBV6-5	TRBD2	TRBJ2-5	CASSYGLAGLETQYF	TGTGCCAGCAGTTACGGGCTAGCGGGATTGGAGACCCAGTACTTC
-	TRBV6-4	TRBD2	TRBJ2-1	CASSEHGTSGDSEQFF	TGTGCCAGCAGTGAACACGGGACTAGCGGGGATAGTGAGCAGTTCTTC
-	TRBV5-3	-	TRBJ2-1	CARSEEKVSYNEQFF	TGTGCCAGAAGCGAGGAGAAGGTGTCCTACAATGAGCAGTTCTTC
-	TRBV4-2	TRBD2	TRBJ2-7	CASSPGTSQSSYEQYF	TGTGCCAGCAGCCCTGGGACTAGCCAGAGCTCCTACGAGCAGTACTTC
-	TRBV6-4	TRBD2	TRBJ2-1	CASSTSGSNNEQFF	TGTGCCAGCAGTACTAGCGGGAGTAACAATGAGCAGTTCTTC
-	TRBV4-3	TRBD1	TRBJ2-5	CASSPWDSGTQYF	TGCGCCAGCAGCCCTTGGGACAGTGGGACCCAGTACTTC
-	TRBV19	TRBD2	TRBJ2-2	CASSIARTSAYTGELFF	TGTGCCAGTAGTATAGCAAGGACTAGCGCCTACACCGGGGAGCTGTTTTTT
-	TRBV11-2	-	TRBJ2-7	CASSLTSLEQYF	TGTGCCAGCAGCTTAACCTCTCTCGAGCAGTACTTC
-	TRBV19	-	TRBJ2-2	CASSISGPSRELFF	TGTGCCAGTAGTATATCCGGCCCTTCCCGGGAGCTGTTTTTT
-	TRBV5-1	TRBD2	TRBJ2-2	CASSPGGGDLAGEELFF	TGCGCCAGCAGCCCCGGGGGGGGCGATCTAGCGGGAGAGGAGCTGTTTTTT